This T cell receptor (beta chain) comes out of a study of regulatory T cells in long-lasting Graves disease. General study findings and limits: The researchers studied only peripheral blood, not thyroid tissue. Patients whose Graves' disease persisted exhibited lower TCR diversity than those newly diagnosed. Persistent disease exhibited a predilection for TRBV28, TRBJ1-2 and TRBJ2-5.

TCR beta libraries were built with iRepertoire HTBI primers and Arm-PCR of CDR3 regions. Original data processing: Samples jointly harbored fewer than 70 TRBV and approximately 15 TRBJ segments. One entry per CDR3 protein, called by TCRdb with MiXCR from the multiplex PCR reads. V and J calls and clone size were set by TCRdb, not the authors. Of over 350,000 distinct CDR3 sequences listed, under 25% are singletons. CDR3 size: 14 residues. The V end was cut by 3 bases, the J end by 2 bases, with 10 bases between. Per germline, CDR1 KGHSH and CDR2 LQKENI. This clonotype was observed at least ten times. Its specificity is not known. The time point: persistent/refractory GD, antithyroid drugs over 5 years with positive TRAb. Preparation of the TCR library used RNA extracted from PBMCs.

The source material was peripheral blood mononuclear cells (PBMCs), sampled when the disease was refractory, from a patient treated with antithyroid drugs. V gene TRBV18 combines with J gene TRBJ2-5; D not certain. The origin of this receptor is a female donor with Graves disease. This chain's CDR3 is CASSPLPGQETQYF. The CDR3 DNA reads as TGTGCCAGCTCACCCCTTCCTGGACAAGAGACCCAGTACTTC.